Shown below are 5 T cell receptor beta chains from a single sample sequenced in a study of response to subunit inactivated influenza vaccine. TCRdb ran MiXCR on the RT-PCR reads and lists one entry per CDR3 protein. The data show fewer than 350,000 distinct CDR3 sequences, about a fifth seen once. The sequenced sample was PBMCs from blood, obtained approximately 22 months after vaccination. Receptors were obtained from a man aged 45-69 years who received an inactivated influenza vaccine.

CDR3 in DNA: TGTGCCAGCAGTCGCGGACCCGGGACTACCACAGATACGCAGTATTTT. This encodes CASSRGPGTTTDTQYF. The chain joins TRBV28 to TRBJ2-3, with 7 bases fitting TRBD2. CDR1 and CDR2 (germline): MDHEN, SYDVKM. The CDR3 totals 16 residues. Trimming at V came to 5 bases and at J to 2 bases, leaving 10 bases not matched to a gene.

This clonotype was found a few times. The J gene is TRBJ2-2, the V gene TRBV6-1; 15 nucleotides agree with TRBD2. The CDR3 sequence is 16 residues long. The trim removed 6 bases at V and 7 bases at J, leaving 6 bases unmatched. In germline, CDR1 is MNHNS, CDR2 SASEGT. The CDR3 region has the DNA TGTGCCAGCAGAGGACTAGCGGGAGGGCCGATCGGGGAGCTGTTTTTT. Translation: CASRGLAGGPIGELFF.

Many counts were recorded for this clonotype. The chain uses TRBV27 and TRBJ2-7, with a possible D match to TRBD2 (6 bases). Germline CDR1 is MNHEY and CDR2 is SMNVEV (reference sequence). The CDR3 has 13 amino acids. Trimming removed 6 bases from V and 3 bases from J, with 12 bases in between. CDR3 sequence reads: CASSYGGSYEQYF. The CDR3 DNA is TGTGCCAGCAGCTACGGGGGAAGCTACGAGCAGTACTTC.

This clonotype was counted at least ten times. The chain has TRBV9 and TRBJ1-2; possibly TRBD1 for D (5 bases). CDR1 and CDR2 from the germline V gene are SGDLS and YYNGEE. Trimming left V 0 bases short and J 6 bases short, with 15 bases between. The length of the CDR3 is 15 residues. CDR3 sequence (DNA): TGTGCCAGCAGCGTAGGCATTGGAGGGGTTCATGGCTACACCTTC. Translation gives CASSVGIGGVHGYTF.

This clonotype was counted only a few times. V is TRBV29-1 and J is TRBJ2-4; a weak D match, TRBD2 (5 bases). Looked up from germline, CDR1 is SQVTM and CDR2 is ANQGSEA. The V gene lost 5 bases and the J gene lost 5 bases, with 16 bases spanning the gap. The CDR3 spans 14 residues. Written as DNA, the CDR3 is TGCAGCGTTTTTCCGGCCCCGGAGGAAAACATTCAGTACTTC. Protein sequence: CSVFPAPEENIQYF.